This TCR beta chain was profiled in a study of tumor-infiltrating lymphocytes in localized non-small cell lung cancer. The data were produced by immunoSEQ multiplex PCR, yet TCRdb's version contains in-frame clones alone and is incomplete. The data contain tens of thousands of clones, about two thirds of them singletons. With 2 bases removed from V and 4 bases from J, the gap between germline ends came to 6 bases. The CDR3 spans 12 residues. The germline V gene encodes CDR1 MNHNS and CDR2 SASEGT. V usage is TRBV6-1 and J usage is TRBJ2-7, with D unresolved. Material for sequencing was lung tumor tissue. The origin of this receptor is a human donor with non-small cell lung cancer. Here the CDR3 DNA reads TGTGCCAGCAGTGAAATGCGTTACGAGCAGTACTTC. Its protein is CASSEMRYEQYF.